The 16 T cell receptor beta chains below all came from one sample that was sequenced in a study of T cells after yellow fever vaccination. Via MiXCR, TCRdb re-called the 5' RACE reads, giving one row per CDR3 protein. The sample shows a few hundred thousand distinct CDR3 sequences, about 6.9% of them seen only once. Sample: PBMCs, taken roughly 45 days after the first yellow fever vaccination. Receptors originate from a man between 18 and 29 years old who received the YFV17D yellow fever vaccine.

The chain joins TRBV7-9 to TRBJ2-3; 10 nucleotides match TRBD1. Trimming at V came to 1 base and at J to 2 bases, leaving 3 bases not matched to a gene. The CDR3 has 16 residues. Per germline, CDR1 SEHNR and CDR2 FQNEAQ (reference sequence). The CDR3 DNA is TGTGCCAGCAGCTTAGGCGGGACAGGGGCCACAGATACGCAGTATTTT. It codes for CASSLGGTGATDTQYF.

V gene TRBV6-5 combines with J gene TRBJ2-3, with D tentatively TRBD2 (6 bases). V was pared by 2 bases and J by 2 bases, with 11 bases between. CDR3 length: 15 residues. Germline V gene sequence: CDR1 MNHEY, CDR2 SVGAGI. CDR3 coding DNA: TGTGCCAGCAGTTACCAGGGACTTTCCACAGATACGCAGTATTTT. It specifies CASSYQGLSTDTQYF.

This clonotype was recorded a few times. The chain is built from TRBV4-2 and TRBJ2-1, with TRBD2 as a possible D gene (6 bases). Germline-derived CDR1 and CDR2 are LGHNA and YNFKEQ. This CDR3 is 16 amino acids long. V was shortened by 2 bases and J by 0 bases, with 11 bases between the two germline ends. For the CDR3, the DNA is TGTGCCAGCAGCCAAACTCGGGGGAGCTCCTACAATGAGCAGTTCTTC. Translating it yields CASSQTRGSSYNEQFF.

This clonotype has a handful of counts. This chain uses TRBV5-1 with TRBJ2-1, with 10 bases aligning to TRBD2. The CDR3 runs 15 residues. V shed 4 bases and J 8 bases; nucleotides not matched to a gene: 9. In germline, CDR1 is SGHRS, CDR2 YFSETQ. CDR3 residues: CASSAAGTSADEQFF. DNA of the CDR3: TGCGCCAGCAGCGCAGCCGGGACTAGCGCAGATGAGCAGTTCTTC.

Notes on this clonotype: A much larger clone differs by one base, so this may be a read error. DNA for the CDR3: TGTGCCAGCAGCTTGGCGGGGGGGGACAATGAGCAGTTCTTC. Protein: CASSLAGGDNEQFF. This chain connects TRBV5-4 to TRBJ2-1, with TRBD2 matching 8 bases. In germline, CDR1 is SGHNT, CDR2 YYREEE (reference sequence). V was clipped by 0 bases and J by 5 bases; unmatched bases: 1. The CDR3 has 14 amino acids.

This clonotype was picked up a small number of times. This chain connects TRBV7-2 to TRBJ1-3; maybe TRBD1 (6 bases). This CDR3 has 15 amino acids. The V gene's germline CDR1 is SGHTA and CDR2 FQGNSA. V was shortened by 6 bases and J by 0 bases, with 12 bases between the two germline ends. The CDR3 loop reads CASRLTGHSGNTIYF. The CDR3 DNA follows: TGTGCCAGCAGACTCACAGGGCACTCTGGAAACACCATATATTTT.

This rearrangement joins TRBV4-3 to TRBJ2-1; D remains unclear. Germline CDR1 and CDR2: LGHNA and YSLEER. The length of the CDR3 is 16 residues. Between the trimmed V and J ends, which lost 3 bases and 0 bases, there was a span of 12 bases. CDR3 amino acids: CASSQNPESSYNEQFF. CDR3 in DNA: TGCGCCAGCAGCCAGAACCCCGAGAGCTCCTACAATGAGCAGTTCTTC.

This clonotype was seen ten or more times. This chain uses TRBV4-2 with TRBJ2-5, with 8 bases that match TRBD2. Germline lookup yields CDR1 LGHNA and CDR2 YNFKEQ. This CDR3 has 16 amino acids. Unmatched junction bases numbered 7, after V lost 3 bases and J lost 1 base. This CDR3 is CASSQELAAPQETQYF. Here the CDR3 DNA reads TGTGCCAGCAGCCAGGAACTAGCGGCCCCCCAAGAGACCCAGTACTTC.

Many counts were recorded for this clonotype. The chain carries TRBV4-3 and TRBJ2-5, with D hard to call. In germline, CDR1 is LGHNA, CDR2 YSLEER. The CDR3 length is 13 residues. V gave up 0 bases and J gave up 5 bases, with 7 bases separating them. The CDR3 sequence: CASSQDDGETQYF. CDR3 sequence (DNA): TGCGCCAGCAGCCAAGATGACGGGGAGACCCAGTACTTC.

This chain joins TRBV11-2 and TRBJ2-1; 14 bases fit TRBD2. Germline CDR1 is SGHAT and CDR2 is FQNNGV. CDR3 size: 20 residues. J gave up 0 bases and V 2 bases, and 9 bases lay outside the gene matches. The CDR3 loop is CASSLLGLAGGLSSYNEQFF. The CDR3 nucleotides are TGTGCCAGCAGCTTACTTGGACTAGCGGGGGGACTTAGCTCCTACAATGAGCAGTTCTTC. Filled out from reference TRBV11-2 and TRBJ2-1, the complete variable domain reads EAGVAQSPRYKIIEKRQSVAFWCNPISGHATLYWYQQILGQGPKLLIQFQNNGVVDDSQLPKDRFSAERLKGVDSTLKIQPAKLEDSAVYLCASSLLGLAGGLSSYNEQFFGPGTRLTVL.

This clonotype was counted many times. The V call is TRBV7-3, the J call TRBJ1-2; no reliable D call. Trimming stripped 5 bases from V and 1 base from J, with 17 bases between. Germline lookup yields CDR1 SGHTA and CDR2 FQGTGA. CDR3 length: 16 residues. The CDR3 DNA is TGTGCCAGCAGCGGGGAGGGAATGCCGCTTAACTATGGCTACACCTTC. Translating it yields CASSGEGMPLNYGYTF.

This chain joins TRBV6-5 and TRBJ2-1; no firm D call. The CDR3 has 13 amino acids. Germline V gives CDR1 MNHEY, CDR2 SVGAGI. Trimming pared 2 bases from V and 6 bases from J, leaving 8 bases between. The DNA of the CDR3 is TGTGCCAGCAGTTACATCGTCGGCAATGAGCAGTTCTTC. It yields the protein CASSYIVGNEQFF.

The genes are TRBV2 and TRBJ2-1; 7 nucleotides match TRBD2. V trimming: 4 bases; J trimming: 0 bases; junction bases outside the gene matches: 3. Germline CDR1 and CDR2: SNHLY and FYNNEI. This CDR3 comprises 15 residues. The CDR3 coding sequence is TGTGCCAGCAGTGTAGCGGGTCCCTCCTACAATGAGCAGTTCTTC. Translation: CASSVAGPSYNEQFF.

The genes are TRBV6-2 or TRBV6-3 and TRBJ1-5, with 11 positions matching TRBD1. With V trimmed by 2 bases and J by 4 bases, 4 bases remained unmatched. Looked up from germline, CDR1 is MNHEY and CDR2 is SVGEGT. CDR3 length equals 16 residues. The CDR3 sequence is CASSYRTGGENQPQHF. The DNA of the CDR3 is TGTGCCAGCAGTTACCGGACAGGGGGCGAGAATCAGCCCCAGCATTTT.

The V gene is TRBV6-2 or TRBV6-3, the J gene TRBJ2-5; possibly TRBD2 for D (6 bases). V dropped 5 bases and J dropped 7 bases, with 23 bases sitting between them. The CDR3 is 16 residues long. Germline V lookup: CDR1 MNHEY, CDR2 SVGEGT. The CDR3 nucleotides are TGTGCCAGCAGTACCTGGAGGGCCGGGGCCGTTGGGACCCAGTACTTC. This gives the protein CASSTWRAGAVGTQYF.

This clonotype has only a few counts. The chain couples TRBV20-1 to TRBJ1-6, with D uncertain. Germline-derived CDR1 and CDR2 are DFQATT and SNEGSKA (reference sequence). V was shortened by 2 bases and J by 14 bases, with 16 bases between the two germline ends. CDR3 length: 13 amino acids. In DNA, the CDR3 is TGCAGTGCTAGAAAGGCAGGCGGGGAGACCCTCCACTTT. Protein product: CSARKAGGETLHF.